These 29 T cell receptor beta chains originate from one sample sequenced in a study of identical twins. TCRdb independently ran MiXCR on the 5' RACE reads; one entry per CDR3 protein. Of about 1.7 million distinct CDR3 sequences listed, more than 30% are singletons. Specimen: cord blood. The receptor source for this set is a newborn girl in good health.

As for this clonotype: The junction and the germline gene differ at one end; a read error may be behind it. The rearrangement joins TRBV29-1 to TRBJ2-3, with D perhaps matching TRBD2 (6 bases). Germline CDR1 reads SQVTM; CDR2 reads ANQGSEA. The CDR3 contains 13 residues. The CDR3 here is CGVDGTSSDTQYF. The DNA for the CDR3 is TGCGGCGTTGACGGAACTAGCTCAGATACGCAGTATTTT.

This clonotype was counted many times. The chain combines TRBV29-1 with TRBJ2-3; no firm D call. Trimming pared 5 bases from V and 2 bases from J, leaving 2 bases between. The CDR3 is 10 amino acids. Germline assignment: CDR1 SQVTM and CDR2 ANQGSEA. In DNA form, the CDR3 reads TGCAGCGTTTACACAGATACGCAGTATTTT. Translating it yields CSVYTDTQYF.

This clonotype was observed a handful of times. The chain couples TRBV20-1 to TRBJ2-7; no clear D. The CDR3 is 12 amino acids. The V gene lost 1 base and the J gene lost 2 bases, with 6 bases spanning the gap. Germline-derived CDR1 and CDR2 are DFQATT and SNEGSKA (reference sequence). This CDR3 is CSARVNAYEQYF. The CDR3 coding sequence is TGCAGTGCTAGAGTTAACGCCTACGAGCAGTACTTC.

The V call is TRBV2, the J call TRBJ1-1, with D possibly matching TRBD1 (6 bases). This CDR3 region has 12 residues. The ends were cut back, 6 bases at V and 6 bases at J, with 11 bases in the middle. CDR1 and CDR2 from the germline V gene are SNHLY and FYNNEI. The CDR3 region is CASREQGPEAFF. CDR3 DNA: TGTGCCAGCAGGGAACAGGGTCCTGAAGCTTTCTTT.

This clonotype appeared a few times. CDR3 coding DNA: TGCAGTGCTAGAGGGAGCCTTGCACAGGGAAACACTGAAGCTTTCTTT. Translation gives CSARGSLAQGNTEAFF. The chain links TRBV20-1 to TRBJ1-1; maybe TRBD1 (6 bases). Trimming stripped 1 base from V and 2 bases from J, with 17 bases between. In germline, CDR1 is DFQATT, CDR2 SNEGSKA (reference sequence). CDR3 length: 16 amino acids.

This clonotype has ten or more counts. This CDR3 reads CASSLRTSGDLSYNEQFF. Here the CDR3 DNA reads TGTGCCAGCAGCTTACGGACTAGCGGAGACCTCTCCTACAATGAGCAGTTCTTC. The chain joins TRBV11-2 to TRBJ2-1, with TRBD2 matching 10 bases. This CDR3 has 18 amino acids. Germline CDR1 reads SGHAT; CDR2 reads FQNNGV. V shed 2 bases and J 0 bases; nucleotides not matched to a gene: 7.

This chain uses TRBV7-2 with TRBJ2-1, with 8 bases lining up with TRBD2. The CDR3 has 17 amino acids. Per germline, CDR1 SGHTA and CDR2 FQGNSA. J gave up 6 bases and V 2 bases, and 12 bases lay outside the gene matches. DNA of the CDR3: TGTGCCAGCAGCTTATATCCCGGACTAGCCTCCCTCAATGAGCAGTTCTTC. It encodes CASSLYPGLASLNEQFF.

Only a few counts were recorded for this clonotype. This chain links TRBV30 with TRBJ1-2; TRBD1 matches at 10 bases. This CDR3 comprises 13 residues. Germline V gene sequence: CDR1 GTSNPN, CDR2 SVGIG (reference sequence). V was pared by 6 bases and J by 3 bases, with 4 bases of the junction left unmatched. Here the CDR3 DNA reads TGTGCCTGTTGGGACAGGGGCTACTATGGCTACACCTTC. Translated: CACWDRGYYGYTF.

V gene TRBV5-1 combines with J gene TRBJ2-1; possible D gene TRBD1, 5 bases. Trimming stripped 2 bases from V and 0 bases from J, with 12 bases between. Per the germline V gene, CDR1 is SGHRS and CDR2 is YFSETQ. This CDR3 has 16 residues. The chain's CDR3 is CASSFGRTSSYNEQFF. The CDR3 nucleotides are TGCGCCAGCAGCTTTGGCCGGACAAGCTCCTACAATGAGCAGTTCTTC.

This clonotype has more than one count but fewer than ten. The V and J genes are TRBV29-1 and TRBJ1-2; 7 bases agree with TRBD1. J lost 7 bases, V lost 6 bases, and 14 bases had no gene match. Germline loops: CDR1 SQVTM, CDR2 ANQGSEA. This CDR3 is 14 amino acids long. CDR3 nucleotide sequence: TGCAGCGTCCTGAGTCGGTCAGGGGGTGGTGGCTACACCTTC. Its protein is CSVLSRSGGGGYTF.

This clonotype showed up just a few times. This chain uses TRBV5-1 with TRBJ2-3, with TRBD1 matching 7 bases. This CDR3 has 15 amino acids. Germline V CDR1 and CDR2: SGHRS, YFSETQ. Trimming cost V 1 base and J 2 bases; bases outside gene matches: 4. The CDR3 sequence is CASSLWGTVTDTQYF. The CDR3 DNA sequence: TGCGCCAGCAGCTTGTGGGGGACAGTCACAGATACGCAGTATTTT. The whole variable domain, filled in from reference TRBV5-1 and TRBJ2-3, reads KAGVTQTPRYLIKTRGQQVTLSCSPISGHRSVSWYQQTPGQGLQFLFEYFSETQRNKGNFPGRFSGRQFSNSRSEMNVSTLELGDSALYLCASSLWGTVTDTQYFGPGTRLTVL.

This chain joins TRBV20-1 and TRBJ2-7; 7 bases match TRBD1. Germline V gene data show CDR1 as DFQATT and CDR2 as SNEGSKA (reference sequence). The CDR3 consists of 14 residues. The CDR3 DNA is TGCAGCGCTCGGGGACAGCGCTACTACTACGAGCAGTACTTC. It codes for CSARGQRYYYEQYF.

This chain links TRBV21-1 with TRBJ1-2; the table names TRBD1, a call not compared with the DNA. TRBV21-1 is assigned pseudogene status. The CDR3 length is 17 residues. CDR3 nucleotides: TGTGCCAGCAGCAAAAAAAGTCAGGGGCTTTCTAACTATGGCTACACCTTC. The encoded protein is CASSKKSQGLSNYGYTF.

This clonotype was counted a few times. V gene TRBV28 combines with J gene TRBJ2-1; 8 bases are shared with TRBD2. CDR1 is MDHEN and CDR2 is SYDVKM in the germline V gene. The CDR3 length is 16 residues. Trimming removed 6 bases from V and 4 bases from J; junction bases left unmatched: 11. The CDR3 loop reads CASSSFNGRGYNEQFF. In DNA, the CDR3 is TGTGCCAGCAGCTCATTCAACGGGAGGGGTTACAATGAGCAGTTCTTC.

This clonotype was recorded at least ten times. This chain connects TRBV7-9 to TRBJ2-3; 8 bases are shared with TRBD2. The J segment lost 4 bases and the V segment lost 5 bases, leaving 8 bases of the junction unmatched. The CDR3 is 15 residues long. CDR1 is SEHNR and CDR2 is FQNEAQ in the germline V gene (reference sequence). The CDR3, as DNA: TGTGCCAGCAGCCGGACTAGCTCTCTTGCAGATACGCAGTATTTT. It yields the protein CASSRTSSLADTQYF.

This clonotype was counted many times. The chain has TRBV3-1 and TRBJ2-5, with 9 nucleotides matching TRBD2. V gave up 2 bases and J gave up 2 bases; unmatched junction bases: 3. Germline V CDR1 and CDR2: LGHDT, YNNKEL (reference sequence). This CDR3 has 15 amino acids. CDR3 sequence (DNA): TGTGCCAGCAGCCAACTAGCGGGGCCACAAGAGACCCAGTACTTC. Translation: CASSQLAGPQETQYF.

A note on this clonotype: With a much larger clone just one base away, this may be a read error. The rearrangement uses TRBV29-1 and TRBJ1-5, with D unclear. This CDR3 contains 13 residues. In germline, CDR1 is SQVTM, CDR2 ANQGSEA. Trimming removed 2 bases at V and 3 bases at J, with 8 bases between. CDR3 sequence: CSVELGLNQPQHF. The CDR3 nucleotides are TGCAGCGTTGAACTCGGACTCAATCAGCCCCAGCATTTT.

Comments on this clonotype: Just one base apart from a much larger clone, this may be a read error. The CDR3 DNA follows: TGCGCCAGCAGCTCAAAGCGGGAGGTCGATGAGCAGTACTTC. Amino acids: CASSSKREVDEQYF. This chain links TRBV5-1 with TRBJ2-7, with 9 positions matching TRBD2. Germline V gene sequence: CDR1 SGHRS, CDR2 YFSETQ. There are 14 residues in the CDR3. V shed 3 bases, J shed 7 bases, and the junction held 8 bases outside the gene matches.

Only a few counts were recorded for this clonotype. The gene calls are TRBV2 and TRBJ2-3; 10 bases match TRBD2. Germline CDR1 SNHLY, CDR2 FYNNEI. Trimming cost V 8 bases and J 2 bases; bases outside gene matches: 13. The CDR3 is made up of 17 amino acids. The CDR3 here is CASLAPQRGGYTDTQYF. CDR3 in DNA: TGTGCCAGCCTGGCCCCTCAGCGGGGGGGCTACACAGATACGCAGTATTTT.

This clonotype was seen more than once but under ten times. The rearrangement joins TRBV15 to TRBJ2-1; D perhaps matches TRBD1 (5 bases). Per germline, CDR1 LNHNV and CDR2 YYDKDF (reference sequence). The CDR3 sequence is 17 residues long. V dropped 0 bases and J dropped 6 bases, with 18 bases sitting between them. CDR3: CATSRDLWGRGINEQFF. In DNA form, the CDR3 reads TGTGCCACCAGCAGAGATTTGTGGGGAAGGGGCATCAATGAGCAGTTCTTC.

This clonotype was detected only a few times. This sequence joins TRBV4-2 and TRBJ2-4, with 9 bases aligning to TRBD1. The DNA end is a closer match to TRBJ2-7, so the J assignment may be wrong. CDR1 is LGHNA and CDR2 is YNFKEQ in the germline V gene. The length of the CDR3 is 16 residues. Written as DNA, the CDR3 is TGTGCCAGCAGCCAAGTGTCCCGGGACAGGGCCTACGAGCAGTACTTC. This translates into CASSQVSRDRAYEQYF.

The gene calls are TRBV2 and TRBJ2-7; 7 bases fit TRBD2. This CDR3 spans 14 amino acids. Germline CDR1 and CDR2: SNHLY and FYNNEI. V lost 6 bases to trimming and J lost 0 bases; unmatched junction nucleotides: 5. The CDR3 DNA reads as TGTGCCAGCAGAATTAGCGGGCCCTCCTACGAGCAGTACTTC. It codes for CASRISGPSYEQYF.

CDR3: CASSHMLGQEYGYTF. The CDR3 DNA reads TGTGCCAGCAGCCATATGCTAGGACAGGAATATGGCTACACCTTC. The J gene is TRBJ1-2, the V gene TRBV3-1; TRBD1 matches 7 bases. CDR3 length: 15 amino acids. With 3 bases clipped from V and 5 bases from J, the junction kept 9 bases outside the gene matches. Germline assignment: CDR1 LGHDT and CDR2 YNNKEL (reference sequence).

This clonotype was counted between two and nine times. This chain links TRBV6-1 with TRBJ1-5; D not resolved. V lost 3 bases and J 7 bases, leaving 4 bases between the germline ends. Looked up from germline, CDR1 is MNHNS and CDR2 is SASEGT. CDR3 length: 11 residues. The CDR3 region has the DNA TGTGCCAGCAGTGATATGCAGCCCCAGCATTTT. Translation: CASSDMQPQHF.

This clonotype was seen a handful of times. This chain joins TRBV9 and TRBJ2-5; no clear D gene. The V gene's germline CDR1 is SGDLS and CDR2 YYNGEE. The CDR3 extends over 13 amino acids. The germline V and J ends were trimmed by 4 bases and 5 bases, with 12 bases remaining between them. In nucleotides, the CDR3 is TGTGCCAGCAGCACCTCCTACGTGGAGACCCAGTACTTC. It translates to CASSTSYVETQYF.

J is TRBJ1-5 and V is TRBV6-1; D is uncertain. V was trimmed by 2 bases and J by 2 bases, leaving 13 bases between them. The CDR3 totals 16 residues. The V gene's germline CDR1 is MNHNS and CDR2 SASEGT. The CDR3 reads CASSERRLGGNQPQHF. CDR3 sequence (DNA): TGTGCCAGCAGTGAAAGAAGACTGGGAGGCAATCAGCCCCAGCATTTT.

A word on this clonotype: At one of its ends the junction is not consistent with the germline gene, which may arise from a read error. The CDR3 region has the DNA TGTGTCAGCAGCGTAGCGAAAGAGACCCAGTACTTC. Its protein is CVSSVAKETQYF. J is TRBJ2-4 and V is TRBV4-2, with D perhaps matching TRBD2 (5 bases). Gene TRBJ2-5 matches the end of the DNA better, so the J call may be wrong. The CDR3 spans 12 residues. Per the germline V gene, CDR1 is LGHNA and CDR2 is YNFKEQ.

This chain joins TRBV5-1 and TRBJ2-1; D ambiguous. This CDR3 spans 14 amino acids. V lost 0 bases and J 10 bases, leaving 14 bases between the germline ends. Per germline, CDR1 SGHRS and CDR2 YFSETQ. CDR3 amino acids: CASSLELTEAEQFF. In DNA, the CDR3 is TGCGCCAGCAGCTTGGAATTAACTGAGGCCGAGCAGTTCTTC. The full variable domain, completed using reference TRBV5-1 and TRBJ2-1, is KAGVTQTPRYLIKTRGQQVTLSCSPISGHRSVSWYQQTPGQGLQFLFEYFSETQRNKGNFPGRFSGRQFSNSRSEMNVSTLELGDSALYLCASSLELTEAEQFFGPGTRLTVL.

The CDR3 bases are TGTGCCAGCAGTTTCTTGGGCTCTGGAAACACCATATATTTT. It translates to CASSFLGSGNTIYF. The genes are TRBV12-3 or TRBV12-4 and TRBJ1-3; no reliable D call. This CDR3 has 14 amino acids. Trimming left V 3 bases short and J 0 bases short, with 6 bases between.